This T cell receptor beta chain was found in a study of blood T cell repertoires in COVID-19. Study at large: Spain, Italy and the United States supplied samples that represented acute and convalescent COVID-19. From T cells, B-cell-depleted T cells, or PBMCs came the material, which was cDNA or gDNA.

Under the authors' procedure: Researchers report that nucleated cell counts were estimated from reference gene primer amplification. Here immunoSEQ multiplex PCR was the method, and the copy in TCRdb shows in-frame clones only, minus some. V, J and clone size are those of that table, while D and trimming were read from the DNA. This sample has under 130,000 clones, with roughly 82% found just once. This clone occurred once. There are 16 residues in the CDR3. Looked up from germline, CDR1 is SQVTM and CDR2 is ANQGSEA. Germline trimming cut 3 bases from V and 8 bases from J; bases unmatched to any gene: 14.

The chain couples TRBV29-1 to TRBJ1-2; 11 positions agree with TRBD1. The clonotype comes from a human donor in a cohort sampled during active COVID-19. The specimen was peripheral blood. DNA for the CDR3: TGCAGCGTTGATTTCCCGGCCGGGACAGGGGGTGGAGGCTACACCTTC. Protein product: CSVDFPAGTGGGGYTF.